The clone carrying this T cell receptor beta chain was picked up many times. Trimming took off 0 bases at V and 5 bases at J, with 13 bases between the two ends. The CDR3 is made up of 15 amino acids. Germline V lookup: CDR1 SGHTA, CDR2 FQGTGA. This sample was included in a study of T cells in Graves' hyperthyroidism and ophthalmopathy. For the study at large: Peripheral blood specimens were obtained at initial diagnosis, prior to any treatment.

Diagnosing involved the use of clinical symptoms, serum thyroxine and TRAb, thyroid ultrasound and orbital computed tomography. Around 9.9 ml of fresh peripheral blood supplied the PBMCs. TCR beta CDR3 regions were amplified from RNA transcripts. In the first-round RT-PCR of the TCR CDR3, the HTBI primer set was used. One entry per CDR3 protein results from TCRdb running MiXCR on the multiplex PCR reads. The data contain around 300,000 distinct CDR3 sequences, roughly an eighth of them singletons. This sequence was found in a woman aged 40-49 years with Graves' hyperthyroidism. This chain connects TRBV7-3 to TRBJ1-1; no reliable D call. Sequencing was performed on blood. CDR3 bases: TGTGCCAGCAGCTTAACCTCATCAAGGGATACTGAAGCTTTCTTT. It translates to CASSLTSSRDTEAFF.